This is a list of T cell receptor beta chains from one sample in a study of OX40 agonist ivuxolimab in advanced cancers. Libraries were prepared by immunoSEQ multiplex PCR; TCRdb keeps only in-frame clonotypes and omits some of them. The sample records about 66,000 clones, 75% to 80% being singletons. Material: CD4+ or CD8+ T cells sorted from blood, obtained in a trial of the OX40 agonist ivuxolimab. These receptors came from an adult with an advanced solid tumor such as melanoma, head and neck, liver or kidney cancer. CDR3s include the opening cysteine and the closing phenylalanine or tryptophan. A D gene is named only where the DNA matches it firmly. Where a row states a size, it is once, few, many or the class of an expanded clone; other rows omit it.

>TRBJ1-2|TRBD1|TRBV30|-
CAWSVWDSANYGYTF
TGTGCCTGGAGTGTCTGGGACAGCGCTAACTATGGCTACACCTTC
>TRBJ2-2|-|TRBV6-1|-
CASSEAGGELFF
TGTGCCAGCAGTGAAGCGGGGGGGGAGCTGTTTTTT
>TRBJ1-5|-|TRBV18|-
CASSPVSNQPQHF
TGTGCCAGCTCACCAGTAAGCAATCAGCCCCAGCATTTT
>TRBJ2-3|-|TRBV9|-
CASSVIGLFTDTQYF
TGTGCCAGCAGCGTTATAGGGCTCTTCACAGATACGCAGTATTTT
>TRBJ1-2|TRBD1|TRBV5-1|-
CASSPTGDRGYTF
TGCGCCAGCAGCCCCACAGGGGATAGAGGCTACACCTTC
>TRBJ1-1|TRBD1|TRBV6-6|few
CASSSRDRDSDTEAFF
TGTGCCAGCAGTTCCCGGGACAGGGATTCTGACACTGAAGCTTTCTTT
>TRBJ2-1|-|TRBV4-2|-
CASSQDWAVHGDEQFF
TGTGCCAGCAGCCAAGATTGGGCGGTTCATGGGGACGAGCAGTTCTTC
>TRBJ1-5|-|TRBV28|-
CASSLSGVDLEPQHF
TGTGCCAGCAGTTTGTCAGGGGTCGACTTGGAGCCCCAGCATTTT
>TRBJ2-1|-|TRBV6-5|-
CASSYSTARRDEQFF
TGTGCCAGCAGTTACTCCACGGCCCGGAGGGATGAGCAGTTCTTC
>TRBJ2-2|TRBD2|TRBV7-7|few
CASSPRTSGGVGELFF
TGTGCTAGCAGCCCAAGGACTAGCGGGGGTGTCGGGGAGCTGTTTTTT
>TRBJ1-2|TRBD1|TRBV19|-
CASSSGQAMVYGYTF
TGTGCCAGTAGTAGCGGACAGGCAATGGTCTATGGCTACACCTTC
>TRBJ2-2|-|TRBV19|-
CASSPGPIPGELFF
TGTGCCAGTTCCCCGGGGCCTATACCCGGGGAGCTGTTTTTT
>TRBJ2-7|-|TRBV7-3|-
CASSPRFWGSGAYEQYF
TGTGCCAGCAGCCCCCGCTTTTGGGGGTCAGGGGCCTACGAGCAGTACTTC
>TRBJ1-2|-|TRBV2|-
CAKTRGSYGYTF
TGTGCCAAAACGAGGGGTAGCTATGGCTACACCTTC
>TRBJ2-7|-|TRBV11-2|-
CASSLDSRSYSSYEQYF
TGTGCCAGCAGCTTAGATTCGAGGTCGTATAGCTCCTACGAGCAGTACTTC
>TRBJ1-5|-|TRBV5-6|-
CASSLGDQPQHF
TGTGCCAGCAGCTTGGGTGATCAGCCCCAGCATTTT
>TRBJ2-5|TRBD2|TRBV7-9|-
CASSLGRTSGGEETQYF
TGTGCCAGCAGCTTAGGGCGGACTAGCGGGGGGGAAGAGACCCAGTACTTC
>TRBJ1-1|-|TRBV27|-
CASSSKGYTEAFF
TGTGCCAGCAGTTCGAAGGGGTACACTGAAGCTTTCTTT
>TRBJ1-4|-|TRBV6-5|-
CASSSFGGGKLFF
TGTGCCAGCAGTTCCTTCGGGGGGGGAAAACTGTTTTTT
>TRBJ2-7|-|TRBV9|-
CASSAVSGDGEQYF
TGTGCCAGCAGCGCCGTATCAGGGGACGGCGAGCAGTACTTC
>TRBJ2-7|-|TRBV21-1|once
CASSLGGADEQYF
TGTGCCAGCAGCCTAGGGGGGGCTGACGAGCAGTACTTC
>TRBJ1-4|-|TRBV7-3|-
CASSLTGGGGEKLFF
TGTGCCAGCAGCTTAACGGGAGGGGGAGGTGAAAAACTGTTTTTT
>TRBJ1-2|-|TRBV5-5|once
CASSPQGIGGYTF
TGTGCCAGCAGCCCTCAGGGGATAGGGGGCTACACCTTC
>TRBJ2-7|-|TRBV18|-
CASSLGTSTFYEQYF
TGTGCCAGCTCACTCGGGACATCCACCTTCTACGAGCAGTACTTC
>TRBJ2-1|TRBD2|TRBV7-2|-
CASSLTSGVSEQFF
TGTGCCAGCAGCTTAACTAGCGGGGTTAGTGAGCAGTTCTTC
>TRBJ1-5|TRBD1|TRBV6-1|-
CASSADRGSNQPQHF
TGTGCCAGCAGCGCGGACAGGGGTAGCAATCAGCCCCAGCATTTT
>TRBJ2-7|TRBD2|TRBV11-3|once
CASSLGLAGGPYEQYF
TGTGCCAGCAGCTTAGGGCTAGCGGGGGGGCCTTACGAGCAGTACTTC
>TRBJ1-2|-|TRBV6-5|few
CASSYSVLGAYGYTF
TGTGCCAGCAGTTACTCGGTGCTGGGGGCCTATGGCTACACCTTC
>TRBJ2-2|TRBD1|TRBV4-1|-
CASSQARTGTGELFF
TGCGCCAGCAGCCAAGCCCGGACAGGGACCGGGGAGCTGTTTTTT
>TRBJ2-5|TRBD1|TRBV5-1|-
CASSLVWTGRETQYF
TGCGCCAGCAGCTTGGTTTGGACAGGACGAGAGACCCAGTACTTC
>TRBJ1-2|TRBD1|TRBV2|-
CASRGQSLYGYTF
TGTGCCAGCCGGGGACAGAGCTTATATGGCTACACCTTC
>TRBJ2-7|-|TRBV7-9|medium-sized
CASSLAAGAYEQYF
TGTGCCAGCAGCTTAGCGGCAGGAGCCTACGAGCAGTACTTC
>TRBJ1-1|-|TRBV5-1|few
CASSAGHTEAFF
TGCGCCAGCTCCGCGGGACACACTGAAGCTTTCTTT
>TRBJ1-2|-|TRBV2|few
CASEKEGAGGYTF
TGTGCCAGCGAGAAGGAGGGCGCGGGTGGCTACACCTTC
>TRBJ1-1|TRBD1|TRBV5-4|-
CASYPGTGFSDTEAFF
TGTGCCAGCTACCCGGGGACAGGGTTCTCGGACACTGAAGCTTTCTTT